These T cell receptor beta chains were read from a single sample in a study of cytomegalovirus exposure and HLA in healthy donors. Some clones are missing from TCRdb's copy, which holds only in-frame ones; the method was immunoSEQ multiplex PCR. The sample consists of tens of thousands of clones, 66% of them appearing once. The specimen was PBMCs. The receptors come from a man between 45 and 60 years old in good health and CMV-seropositive. Both conserved end residues are part of each CDR3. Each record gives: D gene, V gene, J gene, clone size, CDR3 protein, CDR3 DNA. D genes are given only for firm matches. Part of the rows lack a size; the others show once, few, many or a class for expanded clones.

D: TRBD1
V: TRBV6-5
J: TRBJ1-6
size: NA
CDR3: CASSRIGTGSSPLHF
DNA: TGTGCCAGCAGTCGTATAGGGACAGGGAGCTCACCCCTCCACTTT

D: NA
V: TRBV7-2
J: TRBJ2-3
size: NA
CDR3: CASSLGGLDTDTQYF
DNA: TGTGCCAGCAGCTTAGGGGGCCTTGACACAGATACGCAGTATTTT

D: TRBD1
V: TRBV6-5
J: TRBJ1-6
size: few
CDR3: CASSPQGGRNSPLHF
DNA: TGTGCCAGCAGTCCCCAAGGGGGCCGTAATTCACCCCTCCACTTT

D: TRBD1
V: TRBV7-8
J: TRBJ2-1
size: NA
CDR3: CASSPQGGTVYNEQFF
DNA: TGTGCCAGCAGCCCGCAAGGGGGCACCGTCTACAATGAGCAGTTCTTC

D: TRBD1
V: TRBV9
J: TRBJ1-4
size: few
CDR3: CASSVFQGAGEKLFF
DNA: TGTGCCAGCAGCGTATTTCAGGGGGCGGGCGAAAAACTGTTTTTT

D: NA
V: TRBV27
J: TRBJ2-3
size: NA
CDR3: CASSLPVSDTQYF
DNA: TGTGCCAGCAGTTTACCGGTTTCAGATACGCAGTATTTT

D: NA
V: TRBV10-3
J: TRBJ2-1
size: NA
CDR3: CAISEPLGLGAYNEQFF
DNA: TGTGCCATCAGTGAGCCTCTCGGGCTAGGGGCTTACAATGAGCAGTTCTTC

D: NA
V: TRBV28
J: TRBJ2-7
size: NA
CDR3: CASTAGTYEQYF
DNA: TGTGCCAGCACGGCAGGGACCTACGAGCAGTACTTC

D: TRBD1
V: TRBV10-3
J: TRBJ2-7
size: few
CDR3: CAISEETGGRDEQYF
DNA: TGTGCCATCAGTGAGGAGACAGGGGGCAGGGACGAGCAGTACTTC

D: TRBD1
V: TRBV9
J: TRBJ1-6
size: NA
CDR3: CASTDRGESPLHF
DNA: TGTGCCAGCACCGACAGGGGAGAATCACCCCTCCACTTT

D: NA
V: TRBV7-9
J: TRBJ1-1
size: NA
CDR3: CASSLTGDTEAFF
DNA: TGTGCCAGCAGCTTAACGGGAGACACTGAAGCTTTCTTT

D: TRBD2
V: TRBV5-6
J: TRBJ2-7
size: few
CDR3: CASSLRGAIYEQYF
DNA: TGTGCCAGCAGCCTGCGGGGGGCCATATACGAGCAGTACTTC

D: NA
V: TRBV9
J: TRBJ1-1
size: NA
CDR3: CASSVGGGRNTEAFF
DNA: TGTGCCAGCAGCGTAGGGGGGGGTCGGAACACTGAAGCTTTCTTT

D: NA
V: TRBV6-5
J: TRBJ1-2
size: NA
CDR3: CASSPRLFYGYTF
DNA: TGTGCCAGCAGTCCCCGACTGTTCTATGGCTACACCTTC

D: NA
V: TRBV7-2
J: TRBJ2-6
size: once
CDR3: CASSLSGSSGANVLTF
DNA: TGTGCCAGCAGCTTAAGTGGTAGCTCTGGGGCCAACGTCCTGACTTTC

D: TRBD1
V: TRBV5-4
J: TRBJ1-2
size: once
CDR3: CASSSPGGNYGYTF
DNA: TGTGCCAGCAGCTCCCCAGGGGGTAACTATGGCTACACCTTC

D: TRBD2
V: TRBV9
J: TRBJ2-7
size: NA
CDR3: CASSITSGGPYEQYF
DNA: TGTGCCAGCAGCATCACTAGCGGGGGACCTTACGAGCAGTACTTC

D: NA
V: TRBV7-3
J: TRBJ2-1
size: NA
CDR3: CASSSNQALDNEQFF
DNA: TGTGCCAGCAGCTCAAACCAGGCCCTCGACAATGAGCAGTTCTTC

D: TRBD1
V: TRBV29-1
J: TRBJ1-1
size: few
CDR3: CSVVYRGLTEAFF
DNA: TGCAGCGTTGTTTACAGGGGATTGACTGAAGCTTTCTTT

D: TRBD1
V: TRBV6-5
J: TRBJ1-4
size: few
CDR3: CASKGTGGTNEKLFF
DNA: TGTGCCAGCAAAGGGACAGGGGGAACTAATGAAAAACTGTTTTTT

D: NA
V: TRBV7-2
J: TRBJ1-1
size: few
CDR3: CASSQPGNAEAFF
DNA: TGTGCCAGCAGCCAGCCAGGTAACGCTGAAGCTTTCTTT

D: NA
V: TRBV15
J: TRBJ2-7
size: NA
CDR3: CATSRDRGYEQYF
DNA: TGTGCCACCAGCAGAGATAGGGGGTACGAGCAGTACTTC